This TCR beta chain is drawn from a study of blood T cell repertoires in COVID-19. From germline, CDR1 is KGHSH and CDR2 LQKENI. Between the trimmed V and J ends, which lost 2 bases and 5 bases, there was a span of 13 bases. The CDR3 runs 15 residues. Generated by immunoSEQ multiplex PCR, the TCRdb table keeps only in-frame clones and is missing some. Of 200,000 to 250,000 clones in the sample, about 80% were seen once. The sequence was collected from a man aged 40-55 years who had recovered from COVID-19. Sequencing was carried out using PBMCs or T cells enriched from blood (not recorded which). The chain uses TRBV18 and TRBJ1-5, with D hard to call. CDR3 loop: CASSPTFLRYQPQHF. In nucleotides, the CDR3 is TGTGCCAGCTCACCAACCTTTCTCAGGTATCAGCCCCAGCATTTT.